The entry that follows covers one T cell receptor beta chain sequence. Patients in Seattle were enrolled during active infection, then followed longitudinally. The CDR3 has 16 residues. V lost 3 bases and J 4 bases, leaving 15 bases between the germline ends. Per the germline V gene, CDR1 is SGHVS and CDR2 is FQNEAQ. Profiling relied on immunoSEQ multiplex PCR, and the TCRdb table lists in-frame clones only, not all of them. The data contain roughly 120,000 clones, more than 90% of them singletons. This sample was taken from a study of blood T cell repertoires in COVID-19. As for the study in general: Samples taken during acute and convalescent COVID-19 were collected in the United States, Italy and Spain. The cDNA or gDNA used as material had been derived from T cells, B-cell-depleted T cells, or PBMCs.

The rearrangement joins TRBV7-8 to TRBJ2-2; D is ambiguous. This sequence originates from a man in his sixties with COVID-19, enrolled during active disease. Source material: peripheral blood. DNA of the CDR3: TGTGCCAGCAGCTTTTTTCATAAGAGTCTCACCGGGGAGCTGTTTTTT. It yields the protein CASSFFHKSLTGELFF. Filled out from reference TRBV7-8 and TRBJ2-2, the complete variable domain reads GAGVSQSPRYKVAKRGQDVALRCDPISGHVSLFWYQQALGQGPEFLTYFQNEAQLDKSGLPSDRFFAERPEGSVSTLKIQRTQQEDSAVYLCASSFFHKSLTGELFFGEGSRLTVL.